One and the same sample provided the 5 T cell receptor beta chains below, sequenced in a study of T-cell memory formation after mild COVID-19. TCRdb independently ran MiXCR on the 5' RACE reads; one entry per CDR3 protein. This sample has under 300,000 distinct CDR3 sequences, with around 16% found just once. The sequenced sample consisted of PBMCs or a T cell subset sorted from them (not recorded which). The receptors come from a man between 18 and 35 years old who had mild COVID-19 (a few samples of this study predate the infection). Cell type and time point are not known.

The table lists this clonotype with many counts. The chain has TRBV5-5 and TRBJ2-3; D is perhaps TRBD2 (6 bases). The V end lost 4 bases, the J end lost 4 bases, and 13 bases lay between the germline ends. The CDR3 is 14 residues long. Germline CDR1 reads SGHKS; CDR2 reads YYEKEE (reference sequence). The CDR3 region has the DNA TGTGCCAGCAGCCTAGAGTGGGGGGCAGATACGCAGTATTTT. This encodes CASSLEWGADTQYF.

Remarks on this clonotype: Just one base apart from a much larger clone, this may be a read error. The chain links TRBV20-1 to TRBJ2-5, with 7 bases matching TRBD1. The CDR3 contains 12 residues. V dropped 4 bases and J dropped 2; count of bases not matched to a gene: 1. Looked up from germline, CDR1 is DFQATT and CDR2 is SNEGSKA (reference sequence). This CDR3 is CSATQGQETQYF. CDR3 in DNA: TGCAGTGCTACACAGGGGCAAGAGACCCAGTACTTC.

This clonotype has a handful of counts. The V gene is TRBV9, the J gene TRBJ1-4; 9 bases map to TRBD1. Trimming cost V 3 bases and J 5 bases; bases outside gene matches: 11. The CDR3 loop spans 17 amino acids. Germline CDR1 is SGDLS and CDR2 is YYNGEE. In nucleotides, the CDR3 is TGTGCCAGCAGCGCCAGGACAGGGGAAACCCCAAATGAAAAACTGTTTTTT. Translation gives CASSARTGETPNEKLFF. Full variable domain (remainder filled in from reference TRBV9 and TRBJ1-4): DSGVTQTPKHLITATGQRVTLRCSPRSGDLSVYWYQQSLDQGLQFLIQYYNGEERAKGNILERFSAQQFPDLHSELNLSSLELGDSALYFCASSARTGETPNEKLFFGSGTQLSVL.

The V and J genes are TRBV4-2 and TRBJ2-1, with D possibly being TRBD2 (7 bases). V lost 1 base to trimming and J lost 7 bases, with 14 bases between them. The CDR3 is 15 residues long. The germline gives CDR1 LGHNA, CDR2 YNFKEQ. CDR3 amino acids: CASSQAGGRQNEQFF. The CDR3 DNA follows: TGTGCCAGCAGCCAAGCGGGGGGCCGGCAGAATGAGCAGTTCTTC.

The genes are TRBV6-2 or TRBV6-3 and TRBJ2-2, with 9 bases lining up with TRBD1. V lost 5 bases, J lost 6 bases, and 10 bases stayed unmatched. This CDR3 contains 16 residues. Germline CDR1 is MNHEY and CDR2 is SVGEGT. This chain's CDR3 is CASSPLQGAGPGELFF. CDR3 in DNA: TGTGCCAGCAGTCCCCTACAGGGGGCTGGGCCCGGGGAGCTGTTTTTT.